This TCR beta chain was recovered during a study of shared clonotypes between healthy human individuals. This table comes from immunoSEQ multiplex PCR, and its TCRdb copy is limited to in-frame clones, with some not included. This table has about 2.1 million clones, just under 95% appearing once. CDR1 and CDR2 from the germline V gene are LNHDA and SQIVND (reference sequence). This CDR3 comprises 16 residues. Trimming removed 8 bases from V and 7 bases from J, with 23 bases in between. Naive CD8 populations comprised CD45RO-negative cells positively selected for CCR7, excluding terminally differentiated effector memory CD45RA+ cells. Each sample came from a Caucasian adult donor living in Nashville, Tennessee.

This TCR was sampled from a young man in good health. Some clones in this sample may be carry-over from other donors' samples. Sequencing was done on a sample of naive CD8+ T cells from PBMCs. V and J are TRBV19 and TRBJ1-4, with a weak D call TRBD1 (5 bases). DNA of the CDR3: TGTGCCAGTTCCCCCCCGCTACAGGAATACGGTGAAAAACTGTTTTTT. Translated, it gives CASSPPLQEYGEKLFF.